This T cell receptor (beta chain) was profiled in a study of beta chain features in type 1 diabetes (dated by TCRdb to 2016 to 2019). Background for the entire study: Mean age, gender distribution, total cell number and subset yield did not differ between patients and healthy donors. A total of 85 million to 140 million sorted cells were examined across all samples, and the number of cells per subset was strongly correlated with RNA yield. In the study, recently diagnosed type 1 diabetes patients and matched healthy donors were compared on the TCRB repertoires of their sorted circulating CD4+ T cell subsets. Regulatory and stem cell-like memory subsets were isolated from only 8 patients and 8 healthy donors, whereas naive and central memory subsets came from all 30 or so donors. Here is what the overall study found, with its caveats: At VDJ recombination sites, type 1 diabetes patients had fewer insertions and more deleted nucleotides, which implies abnormalities in thymic rearrangement. Because cDNA was sequenced instead of genomic DNA, activated cells with high expression could be over-represented, although the groups did not differ in activation or CD3 levels. Because small numbers of individuals were included in the HLA sub-analyses, any influence of HLA type on TCRB rearrangement was left unresolved. Naive, central memory and regulatory TCRB repertoires appeared to be more similar among patients than among healthy donors. A moderate but significant shortening of TCRB CDR3 length was observed in type 1 diabetes patients in all four CD4+ subsets. PCR may preferentially amplify shorter templates, but because patient and control samples were amplified and corrected together, any resulting skew would affect both groups equally.

Each donor gave one peripheral blood draw, around 0.12 L on average, collected into heparinised tubes. A BD FACSAria II and a panel including CD45RO, CCR7, CD25, CD127, CD95 and CD27 were used to sort naive, central memory, regulatory and stem cell-like memory CD4+ T cells. Every sorted population had a purity above 95%. PBMCs were separated immediately by Lymphoprep density gradient centrifugation and were stained directly, without being cultured. To minimize batch effects, samples were stained and sorted in pairs, one healthy donor with one patient per experiment. The High Capacity cDNA Reverse Transcription Kit was used to reverse transcribe all of the isolated RNA, meaning that expressed TCRB transcripts were what got sequenced. Deep immunoSEQ sequencing was applied to naive, central memory and regulatory T cell samples, giving an average of roughly 3.5 million total reads per sample. Sorted cells were lysed in RLT buffer, and RNA was extracted using DNase-treated RNeasy Micro or Mini kits according to cell number. To prevent cross-contamination, every cell subset was processed on its own, while patient and healthy donor samples were processed together. TCRB sequences were amplified from cDNA with the immunoSEQ multiplex PCR, producing 87-bp fragments spanning the CDR3 region. Sequencing of the amplicons was done on the Illumina HiSeq platform. As for how the authors treated the data: PCR bias was computationally corrected using synthetic template baselines, reads within Hamming distance 2 were collapsed, and singletons that could not be merged were discarded. By aligning reads against IMGT, V, D and J genes, CDR3 length, and insertions or deletions at six rearrangement sites were assigned. Within each subset, clonotype counts were normalized to the number of sorted cells before true diversity and Gini coefficients were calculated with the tcR R package. The overlap coefficient, calculated on TCRB nucleotide sequences, was used to measure repertoire sharing. The source is immuneACCESS, and TCRdb retained only in-frame sequences with V and J called. Part of the clones is not carried over; for the studies checked, unresolved V genes explain less than half of this, and the remainder is unexplained. For V, J and clone size, that table is used; D and trimming come from the DNA. The sample profile shows approximately 120,000 clones; 15% to 20% of them were found once. Roughly 2.6% of the sample comes from the top ten.

CDR1 MNHNS and CDR2 SASEGT were looked up in the germline V gene. V is reduced by 4 bases and J by 9 bases, leaving a spacing of 19 bases between them. The CDR3 measures 15 amino acids from cysteine to phenylalanine. Of all the DNA, just the CDR3 is kept, 45 bases in frame from base 1. This clone was detected a few times. The antigen it binds to is not known. No per-base quality is available; no much larger clone lies one base away. The sample consisted of central memory CD4+ T cells from blood. The TCR was taken from a man in his late teens or twenties with type 1 diabetes. The chain joins TRBV6-1 to TRBJ2-1; the D match is possibly TRBD1 or TRBD2, with 6 bases aligned in each. CDR3 loop: CASSGEGGPFTEQFF. The base sequence is TGTGCCAGCAGTGGCGAAGGGGGGCCCTTCACTGAGCAGTTCTTC.